Below, 11 T cell receptor beta chains from the same sample are listed, as sequenced in a study of beta chain features in type 1 diabetes. Expressed TCRB transcripts were sequenced because the entire RNA isolate underwent reverse transcription. The table came from immunoSEQ multiplex PCR; TCRdb's copy has only in-frame clones and leaves some out. Among around 140,000 clones listed, over 9.5% were seen once. The source material was naive CD4+ T cells from blood. The receptors stem from a man in his late teens or twenties in good health.

The V gene is TRBV19, the J gene TRBJ2-1; D is unresolved. V lost 9 bases and J lost 0, with 15 bases in between. CDR3 length equals 15 residues. The germline V gene encodes CDR1 LNHDA and CDR2 SQIVND (reference sequence). Here the CDR3 DNA reads TGTGCCAGCAGTGACTGGTCCAGCTCCTACAATGAGCAGTTCTTC. Residues: CASSDWSSSYNEQFF. Combining the CDR3 with reference TRBV19 and TRBJ2-1 gives the whole variable domain DGGITQSPKYLFRKEGQNVTLSCEQNLNHDAMYWYRQDPGQGLRLIYYSQIVNDFQKGDIAEGYSVSREKKESFPLTVTSAQKNPTAFYLCASSDWSSSYNEQFFGPGTRLTVL.

This clone was recorded at least ten times. V gene TRBV7-9 combines with J gene TRBJ1-5, with TRBD1 matching 7 bases. This CDR3 is built from 13 residues. Per germline, CDR1 SEHNR and CDR2 FQNEAQ (reference sequence). With V trimmed by 5 bases and J by 6 bases, 4 bases remained unmatched. The CDR3 reads CASSRQGGQPQHF. CDR3 nucleotides: TGTGCCAGCAGCCGGCAGGGGGGTCAGCCCCAGCATTTT.

The chain joins TRBV7-6 to TRBJ2-3; 8 bases agree with TRBD1. The germline CDR1 and CDR2 sequences are SGHVS and FNYEAQ. The CDR3 is 15 amino acids. The ends lost 3 bases at V and 4 bases at J; junction bases unmatched: 6. The CDR3 spells CASSFLGQGSDTQYF. The CDR3, as DNA: TGTGCCAGCAGCTTCTTAGGACAGGGATCAGATACGCAGTATTTT.

This clone was counted a few times. V is TRBV4-3 and J is TRBJ1-2, with D maybe TRBD1 (5 bases). The CDR3 contains 16 residues. CDR1 and CDR2 from the germline V gene are LGHNA and YSLEER. Trimming cost V 1 base and J 1 base, with 13 bases left between them. The CDR3 bases are TGCGCCAGCAGCCAAGGAGGCGGGGGGGGTAACTATGGCTACACCTTC. It codes for CASSQGGGGGNYGYTF.

This clone has a handful of counts. The chain joins TRBV30 to TRBJ1-4; D gene unclear. The V end lost 3 bases, the J end lost 4 bases, and 9 bases lay between the germline ends. This CDR3 has 13 amino acids. The germline V gene has CDR1 GTSNPN and CDR2 SVGIG (reference sequence). The DNA for the CDR3 is TGTGCCTGGAGGAGAGAGTATAATGAAAAACTGTTTTTT. Protein: CAWRREYNEKLFF.

This clone was counted many times. J is TRBJ1-1 and V is TRBV29-1; 8 bases agree with TRBD1. Germline CDR1 and CDR2: SQVTM and ANQGSEA. The CDR3 totals 14 residues. Trimming at V came to 7 bases and at J to 4 bases, leaving 11 bases not matched to a gene. The CDR3 is CSGGVRTGLTEAFF. CDR3 in DNA: TGCAGCGGGGGTGTCAGGACAGGGCTCACTGAAGCTTTCTTT.

The chain carries TRBV11-1 and TRBJ2-1; the D gene is possibly TRBD2 (7 bases). The germline V gene has CDR1 SGHAT and CDR2 FQDESV (reference sequence). Trimming stripped 4 bases from V and 1 base from J, with 17 bases between. This CDR3 comprises 17 residues. As DNA, the CDR3 is TGTGCCAGCAGCTCCCGTGGGGGGGCCGGTTCCTACAATGAGCAGTTCTTC. It is translated as CASSSRGGAGSYNEQFF.

V gene TRBV27 combines with J gene TRBJ2-7; 7 bases agree with TRBD1. CDR3 length: 14 amino acids. CDR1 MNHEY and CDR2 SMNVEV come from the germline V gene (reference sequence). V was pared by 4 bases and J by 2 bases, with 5 bases of the junction left unmatched. CDR3 coding DNA: TGTGCCAGCAGTTACAGGGGATCCCCCTACGAGCAGTACTTC. Protein product: CASSYRGSPYEQYF.

The chain couples TRBV11-2 to TRBJ2-1, with a weak D call TRBD1 (6 bases). The CDR3 runs 12 residues. CDR1 and CDR2 (germline): SGHAT, FQNNGV. V lost 0 bases and J lost 12, with 9 bases in between. The CDR3 DNA reads as TGTGCCAGCAGCTTAGACAGGGGCGCGCAGTTCTTC. Its translation is CASSLDRGAQFF. The entire variable domain, with the rest obtained from reference TRBV11-2 and TRBJ2-1, is as follows: EAGVAQSPRYKIIEKRQSVAFWCNPISGHATLYWYQQILGQGPKLLIQFQNNGVVDDSQLPKDRFSAERLKGVDSTLKIQPAKLEDSAVYLCASSLDRGAQFFGPGTRLTVL.

This clone was seen a handful of times. The rearrangement links TRBV7-2 to TRBJ2-1, with a weak D call TRBD1 (6 bases). CDR3 length: 12 residues. Trimming took off 4 bases at V and 8 bases at J, with 9 bases between the two ends. The germline gives CDR1 SGHTA, CDR2 FQGNSA. For the CDR3, the DNA is TGTGCCAGCAGCTCGGACAGCCATGAGCAGTTCTTC. Protein product: CASSSDSHEQFF.

In its sample, this clone was seen a few times. V is TRBV4-2 and J is TRBJ1-2; D might be TRBD1 (5 bases). The CDR3 runs 15 residues. V was trimmed by 3 bases and J by 3 bases, leaving 14 bases between them. In germline, CDR1 is LGHNA, CDR2 YNFKEQ. CDR3: CASSQTEKSYYGYTF. In DNA form, the CDR3 reads TGTGCCAGCAGCCAGACAGAGAAGAGCTACTATGGCTACACCTTC.